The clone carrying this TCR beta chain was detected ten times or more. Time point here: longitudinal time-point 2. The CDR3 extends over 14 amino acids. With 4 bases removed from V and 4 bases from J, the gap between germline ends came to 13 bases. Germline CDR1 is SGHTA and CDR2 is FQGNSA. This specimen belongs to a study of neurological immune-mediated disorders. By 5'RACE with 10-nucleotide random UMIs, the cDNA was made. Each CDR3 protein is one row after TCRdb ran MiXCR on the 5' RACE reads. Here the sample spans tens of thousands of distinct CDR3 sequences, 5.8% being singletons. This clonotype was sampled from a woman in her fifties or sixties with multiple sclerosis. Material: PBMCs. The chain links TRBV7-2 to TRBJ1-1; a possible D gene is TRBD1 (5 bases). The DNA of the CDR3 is TGTGCCAGCAGCTCTCTCCAAGGGGTCACTGAAGCTTTCTTT. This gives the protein CASSSLQGVTEAFF.